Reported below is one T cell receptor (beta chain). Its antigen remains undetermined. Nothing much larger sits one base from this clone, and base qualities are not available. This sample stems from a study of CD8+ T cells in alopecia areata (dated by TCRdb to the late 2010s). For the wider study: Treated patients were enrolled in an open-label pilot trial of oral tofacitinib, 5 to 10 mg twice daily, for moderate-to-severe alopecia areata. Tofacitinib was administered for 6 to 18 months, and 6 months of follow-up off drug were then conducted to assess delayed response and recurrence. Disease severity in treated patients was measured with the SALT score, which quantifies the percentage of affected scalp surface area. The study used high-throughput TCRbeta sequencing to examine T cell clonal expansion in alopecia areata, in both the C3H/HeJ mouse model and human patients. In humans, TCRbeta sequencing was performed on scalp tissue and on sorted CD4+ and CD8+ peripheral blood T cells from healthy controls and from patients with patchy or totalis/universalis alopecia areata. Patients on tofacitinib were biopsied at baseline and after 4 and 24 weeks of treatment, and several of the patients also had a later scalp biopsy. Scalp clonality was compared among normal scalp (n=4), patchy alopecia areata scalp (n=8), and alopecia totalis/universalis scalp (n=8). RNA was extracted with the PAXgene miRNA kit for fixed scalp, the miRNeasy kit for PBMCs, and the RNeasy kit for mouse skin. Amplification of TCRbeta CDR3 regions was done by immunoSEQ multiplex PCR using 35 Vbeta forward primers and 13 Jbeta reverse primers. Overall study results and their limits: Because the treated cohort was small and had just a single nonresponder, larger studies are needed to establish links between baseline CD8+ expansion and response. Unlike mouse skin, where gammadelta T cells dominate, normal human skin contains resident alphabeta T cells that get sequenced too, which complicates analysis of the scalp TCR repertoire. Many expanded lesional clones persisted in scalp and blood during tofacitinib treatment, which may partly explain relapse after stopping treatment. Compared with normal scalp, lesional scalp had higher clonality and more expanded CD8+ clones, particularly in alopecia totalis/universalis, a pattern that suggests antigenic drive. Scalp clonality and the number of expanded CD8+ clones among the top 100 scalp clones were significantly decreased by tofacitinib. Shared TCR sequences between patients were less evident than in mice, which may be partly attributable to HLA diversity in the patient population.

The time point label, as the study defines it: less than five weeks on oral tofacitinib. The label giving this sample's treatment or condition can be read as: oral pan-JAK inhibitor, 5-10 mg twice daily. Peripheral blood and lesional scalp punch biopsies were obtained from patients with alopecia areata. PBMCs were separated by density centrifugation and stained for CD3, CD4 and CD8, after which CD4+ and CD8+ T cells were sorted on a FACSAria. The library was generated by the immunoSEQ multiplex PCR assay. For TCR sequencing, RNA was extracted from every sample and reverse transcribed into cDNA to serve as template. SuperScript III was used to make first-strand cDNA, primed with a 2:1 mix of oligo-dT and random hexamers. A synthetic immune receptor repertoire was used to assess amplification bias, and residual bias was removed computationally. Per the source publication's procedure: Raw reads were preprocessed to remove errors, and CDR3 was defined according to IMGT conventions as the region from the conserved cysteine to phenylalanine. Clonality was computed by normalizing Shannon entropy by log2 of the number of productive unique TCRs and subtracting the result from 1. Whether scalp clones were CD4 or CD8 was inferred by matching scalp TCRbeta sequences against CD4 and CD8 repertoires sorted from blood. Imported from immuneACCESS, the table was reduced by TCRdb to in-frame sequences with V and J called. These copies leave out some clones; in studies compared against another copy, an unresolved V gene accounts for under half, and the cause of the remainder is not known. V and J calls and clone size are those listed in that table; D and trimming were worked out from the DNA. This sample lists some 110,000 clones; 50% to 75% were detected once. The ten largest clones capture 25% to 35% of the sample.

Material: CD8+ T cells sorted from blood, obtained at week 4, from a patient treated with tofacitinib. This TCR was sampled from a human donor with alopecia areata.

The CDR3 reads as follows: CAWSGGQENSYEQYF. In nucleotides, the sequence is TGTGCCTGGAGTGGGGGACAGGAGAACTCCTACGAGCAGTACTTC. The receptor chain draws on TRBV30 and TRBJ2-7; 8 bases in between match TRBD1. In the germline V gene (reference sequence), CDR1 corresponds to GTSNPN and CDR2 to SVGIG. Relative to germline, V is missing 1 base and J is missing 0 bases, with 5 bases of the junction outside any gene match. The CDR3 goes from the cysteine to the phenylalanine over 15 residues. Only CDR3 DNA is held: 45 bases, read in frame from base 1.